This T cell receptor beta chain was obtained from a study of Graves' ophthalmopathy and Graves' hyperthyroidism. Study results and caveats: Ophthalmopathy progression predictions by the model showed roughly 75% specificity and approximately 71% sensitivity. With approximately 88% sensitivity and approximately 80% specificity, a 13-signature model separated ophthalmopathy from stable hyperthyroidism. Also, most clonotypes expanded in the thyroid above 0.001 frequency appeared in blood.

The authors used Ficoll-Paque density gradient centrifugation to separate PBMCs. The input was approximately 10 ml of fresh peripheral blood. This clonotype has a count of ten or more. Its antigen is still unknown. Amplified TCR beta CDR3 regions were obtained using RNA transcripts as template. In the first round, RT-PCR was carried out with HTBI primers, and a multiplex PCR formed the second round. MiXCR, run by TCRdb on the multiplex PCR reads, gives a single entry per CDR3 protein. The sample lists a few hundred thousand distinct CDR3 sequences, roughly 15% occurring once. The germline V and J ends were trimmed by 2 bases and 5 bases, with 9 bases remaining between them. The CDR3 runs to 13 residues.

The chain combines TRBV12-3 or TRBV12-4 with TRBJ2-5; a weak D match, TRBD1 (5 bases). The sequence came from an adult man with Graves' ophthalmopathy. Sequenced: peripheral blood. CDR3 DNA: TGTGCCAGCAGTTTATCAGGGCTGGAGACCCAGTACTTC. It is translated as CASSLSGLETQYF.